This is a list of T cell receptor beta chains from one sample in a study of T cell repertoires in cytomegalovirus infection. TCRdb re-called the reads through MiXCR, storing one row per CDR3 protein. The sample holds 800,000 to 950,000 distinct CDR3 sequences; 32% are singletons and the top ten take roughly 12%. What these receptors recognize is not known. This sample comprised cultured CD8+ T cells from PBMCs, obtained from culture after CMV antigen stimulation. The receptor source for this set is a human donor in good health (CMV status not recorded). Some clones in this sample may be carry-over from other donors' samples. Both conserved end residues are part of each CDR3. A D gene is named only where the DNA matches it firmly. Where a row states a size, it is once, few, many or the class of an expanded clone; other rows omit it.

j_call d_call v_call cdr3_length clone_size cdr3_nt cdr3_aa
TRBJ2-3 - TRBV4-1 16 once TGCGCCAGCAGCCAAGAGGCGGGGGCCAGCACAGATACGCAGTATTTT CASSQEAGASTDTQYF
TRBJ1-1 TRBD1 TRBV7-4 14 - TGTGCCAGTTACCGACAGGGGTTCAACACTGAAGCTTTCTTT CASYRQGFNTEAFF
TRBJ1-2 TRBD1 TRBV7-6 15 few TGTGCCAGCAGCTTTCTAACCGGGACAGAGTATGGCTACACCTTC CASSFLTGTEYGYTF
TRBJ2-7 TRBD1 TRBV6-2/TRBV6-3 14 - TGTGCCAGCAACACCGGACAGGGACCCTACGAGCAGTACTTC CASNTGQGPYEQYF
TRBJ2-3 TRBD1 TRBV27 17 few TGTGCCAGCAGTCCATGGGACAGGGGTCCCACTCGGAATACGCAGTATTTT CASSPWDRGPTRNTQYF
TRBJ1-1 - TRBV18 16 - TGTGCCAGCTCAACCTTTCACCGGGCCTCGAACACTGAAGCTTTCTTT CASSTFHRASNTEAFF
TRBJ1-1 - TRBV6-6 14 - TGTGCCAGCACTCGGGTATCCGGGAACACTGAAGCTTTCTTT CASTRVSGNTEAFF
TRBJ1-4 - TRBV7-2 16 - TGTGCCAGCAGCTCGCTGGAAGGGGTCGTTAATGAAAAACTGTTTTTT CASSSLEGVVNEKLFF
TRBJ1-2 - TRBV7-2 14 few TGTGCCAGCAGCGCTAGACAGATGGAGTGGGGCTACACCTTC CASSARQMEWGYTF
TRBJ1-5 - TRBV7-4 18 few TGTGCCAGCAGCTTATGGAATAAGGGGCCGCCTAGCAATCAGCCCCAGCATTTT CASSLWNKGPPSNQPQHF
TRBJ1-3 - TRBV12-3/TRBV12-4 15 once TGTGCCAGCAGTTTTGGCGGGGGGACCGGAAACACCATATATTTT CASSFGGGTGNTIYF
TRBJ1-5 TRBD1 TRBV12-3/TRBV12-4 18 - TGTGCCAGCAGTTCCCACAACAGGGGAGGAGGGAACAATCAGCCCCAGCATTTT CASSSHNRGGGNNQPQHF
TRBJ2-2 - TRBV4-1 11 - TGCGGTGTCGGCGGGGACGGGGAGCTGTTTTTT CGVGGDGELFF
TRBJ2-6 TRBD1 TRBV11-2 18 many TGTGCCAGCAGCTTAACAGGGGACACTCTAACTGGGGCCAACGTCCTGACTTTC CASSLTGDTLTGANVLTF
TRBJ2-3 TRBD1 TRBV7-8 15 few TGTGCCAGCTGGACAGGGACAGCTAGCACAGATACGCAGTATTTT CASWTGTASTDTQYF
TRBJ1-1 - TRBV7-9 15 few TGTGCCAGCAGCTTCCGGACCGGCGGGGACACTGAAGCTTTCTTT CASSFRTGGDTEAFF
TRBJ2-1 - TRBV6-6 14 - TGTGCCAGCACTAAGGGGACCTCCTACAATGAGCAGTTCTTC CASTKGTSYNEQFF
TRBJ2-5 - TRBV7-6 12 few TGTGCCAGCAGCTTACGCACGGAGACCCAGTACTTC CASSLRTETQYF
TRBJ1-1 - TRBV6-5 13 - TGTGCCAACAGTTACTCTGGGTACACTGAAGCTTTCTTT CANSYSGYTEAFF
TRBJ2-7 - TRBV10-1 14 few TGCGCCAGCAGTGAGTCAGAAAAGACCTACGAGCAGTACTTC CASSESEKTYEQYF
TRBJ2-7 - TRBV7-2 15 many TGTGCCAGCAGCCGCCCGGGCGGAAGCTCCTACGAGCAGTACTTC CASSRPGGSSYEQYF
TRBJ1-5 - TRBV18 17 - TGTGCCAGCTCACTACTTGAGAAGGGGGAGGACAATCAGCCCCAGCATTTT CASSLLEKGEDNQPQHF
TRBJ2-2 - TRBV12-3/TRBV12-4 15 - TGTGCCAGCAGTTCTACTAGCATTAGCACCGGGGAGCTGTTTTTT CASSSTSISTGELFF
TRBJ2-5 - TRBV5-6 19 many TGTGCCAGCAGCTTGGTAATAGTGATCCGGGATCCCGGGGAAGAGACCCAGTACTTC CASSLVIVIRDPGEETQYF
TRBJ1-3 - TRBV6-5 19 - TGTGCCAGCAGTTACCGACCCACCCCAACGGGACTCTCTGGAAACACCATATATTTT CASSYRPTPTGLSGNTIYF
TRBJ1-1 - TRBV24-1 16 - TGTGCCACACGGTCCAGGGACACGACTTCGAACACTGAAGCTTTCTTT CATRSRDTTSNTEAFF
TRBJ2-1 - TRBV12-3/TRBV12-4 12 - TGTGCCAGCAGTTCCACTAGAAATGAGCAGTTCTTC CASSSTRNEQFF
TRBJ1-3 - TRBV9 15 - TGTGCCAGCAGCGTAGCAGGGTCGGGAGGAAACACCATATATTTT CASSVAGSGGNTIYF
TRBJ2-7 - TRBV5-8 16 - TGTGCCAGCAGTCATCAATTTCAGGACGGAAGGAGCGAGCAGTACTTC CASSHQFQDGRSEQYF
TRBJ2-3 - TRBV5-1 19 few TGCGCCAGCAGCAAAATAGATCCAGGGTTAGTCCTCCCCACAGATACGCAGTATTTT CASSKIDPGLVLPTDTQYF
TRBJ2-1 - TRBV27 12 many TGTGCCAGCAGAGGCGGTTACAATGAGCAGTTCTTC CASRGGYNEQFF
TRBJ1-5 - TRBV20-1 14 - TGCAGTGCTTCCGTCTACGGGGGCAATCAGCCCCAGCATTTT CSASVYGGNQPQHF
TRBJ2-2 TRBD2 TRBV2 17 - TGTGCCAGCAGCACTAGCGGGGGAGCATCGAACACCGGGGAGCTGTTTTTT CASSTSGGASNTGELFF
TRBJ1-5 - TRBV6-1 13 - TGTGCCAGCACTACCCGAGGGGGTCAGCCCCAGCATTTT CASTTRGGQPQHF
TRBJ1-4 - TRBV7-9 16 - TGTGCCAGCAGCGGCGGGAGGACCCACCAGGGTGAAAAACTGTTTTTT CASSGGRTHQGEKLFF
TRBJ1-6 - TRBV19 18 few TGTGCCAGTAGTTCGGACGAGGGAAACTACGGGATCAATTCACCCCTCCACTTT CASSSDEGNYGINSPLHF
TRBJ1-5 - TRBV18 16 - TGTGCCAGCTCACCCCCTGAAGCGGGAGTCGATCAGCCCCAGCATTTT CASSPPEAGVDQPQHF
TRBJ1-5 - TRBV6-7 10 - TGTGCCAGCAGTTACTCGTCTCGGGTTTTT CASSYSSRVF
TRBJ2-5 TRBD1 TRBV13 14 - TGTGCCAGCAGCCCCAGGGGGCGCATAGAGACCCAGTACTTC CASSPRGRIETQYF
TRBJ2-1 - TRBV7-2 12 - TGTGCCAGCAGCTTAGCGTTAAGTGAGCAGTTCTTC CASSLALSEQFF
TRBJ2-7 TRBD1 TRBV10-3 12 - TGTGCCAACCCCACAGGGGCCTACGAGCAGTACTTC CANPTGAYEQYF
TRBJ1-3 - TRBV10-2 15 few TGCGCCAGCAAGCGGACAAGTTTCGAAGAAAACACCATATATTTT CASKRTSFEENTIYF
TRBJ2-5 - TRBV2 13 - TGTGCCAGCAGTGGTTGGAGTACAGAGACCCAGTACTTC CASSGWSTETQYF
TRBJ2-1 TRBD1 TRBV12-3/TRBV12-4 14 - TGTGCCAGCAGTGCCCCCGGGACAGGGGTCGAGCAGTTCTTC CASSAPGTGVEQFF
TRBJ2-7 - TRBV7-6 13 many TGTGCCAGCAGCTTAGGACGTCGGGACGAGCAGTACTTC CASSLGRRDEQYF
TRBJ2-7 - TRBV6-1 15 - TGTGCCAGCAGTGCGGTGGGGGACCGACTCTACGAGCAGTACTTC CASSAVGDRLYEQYF
TRBJ1-2 - TRBV6-6 14 few TGTGCCAGCAGTTACCGGGGATGGAACACGGGCTACACCTTC CASSYRGWNTGYTF
TRBJ2-3 - TRBV27 14 few TGTGCCAGCAGTCGCCTAGAAGGTACAGATACGCAGTATTTT CASSRLEGTDTQYF
TRBJ1-5 - TRBV7-2 13 - TGTGCCAGCAGCTTCGAATTACAGATGCCCCAGCATTTT CASSFELQMPQHF
TRBJ2-1 - TRBV6-5 13 - TGTGCCAGCACCCCAGCAGTCCACAATGAGCAGTTCTTC CASTPAVHNEQFF